What follows describes a single T cell receptor beta chain. What it binds is unknown. The sample belongs to a study of human T cells and chemical hapten exposure. Background on the study: Patches with 0.01% DPC went on the upper back, and the tests were read at 6 days.

The V end lost 1 base, the J end lost 0 bases, and 15 bases lay between the germline ends. This CDR3 spans 16 amino acids. Per germline, CDR1 DFQATT and CDR2 SNEGSKA (reference sequence). Whole-study findings and limits: TCRs exceeding 1 in 1000 frequency stayed unchanged with DPC sensitization.

Each CDR3 protein gets one entry after TCRdb re-called the RACE reads with MiXCR. The sample lists under 400,000 distinct CDR3 sequences, 4.5% to 6% seen once, with just over 2.5% in the top ten. This sample's time point: pre-sensitization, week 0. As to treatment: therapeutic diphenylcyclopropenone sensitization with weekly scalp DPC. The gene calls are TRBV20-1 and TRBJ1-1; D call uncertain. Sequences were derived from whole blood, sampled in connection with sensitization to the hapten diphenylcyclopropenone (DPC). The TCR originated in a woman aged 50 to 60 with alopecia areata. Some clones in this sample may be carry-over from other donors' samples. The CDR3 DNA reads as TGCAGTGCTAGAGCCCCCGAAGGACGGATGAACACTGAAGCTTTCTTT. Its translation: CSARAPEGRMNTEAFF.